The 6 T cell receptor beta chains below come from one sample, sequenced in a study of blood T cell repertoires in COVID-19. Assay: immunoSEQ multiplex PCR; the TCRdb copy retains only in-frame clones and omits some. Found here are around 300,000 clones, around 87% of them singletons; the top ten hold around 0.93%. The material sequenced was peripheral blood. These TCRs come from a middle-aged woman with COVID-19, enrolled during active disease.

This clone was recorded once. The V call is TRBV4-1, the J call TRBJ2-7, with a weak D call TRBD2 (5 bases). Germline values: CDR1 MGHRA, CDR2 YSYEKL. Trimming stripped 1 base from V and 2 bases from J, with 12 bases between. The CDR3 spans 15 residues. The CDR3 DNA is TGCGCCAGCAGCCAAGGCCCCGGGAACCCCTACGAGCAGTACTTC. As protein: CASSQGPGNPYEQYF.

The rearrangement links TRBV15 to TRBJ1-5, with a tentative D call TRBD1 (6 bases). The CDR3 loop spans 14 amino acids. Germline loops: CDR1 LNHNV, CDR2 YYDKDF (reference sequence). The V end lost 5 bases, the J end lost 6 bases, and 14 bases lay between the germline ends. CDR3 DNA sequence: TGTGCCACCAGCTTAGGGGGGGTAGTTCAGCCCCAGCATTTT. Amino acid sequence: CATSLGGVVQPQHF. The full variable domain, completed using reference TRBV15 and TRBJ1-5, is DAMVIQNPRYQVTQFGKPVTLSCSQTLNHNVMYWYQQKSSQAPKLLFHYYDKDFNNEADTPDNFQSRRPNTSFCFLDIRSPGLGDTAMYLCATSLGGVVQPQHFGDGTRLSIL.

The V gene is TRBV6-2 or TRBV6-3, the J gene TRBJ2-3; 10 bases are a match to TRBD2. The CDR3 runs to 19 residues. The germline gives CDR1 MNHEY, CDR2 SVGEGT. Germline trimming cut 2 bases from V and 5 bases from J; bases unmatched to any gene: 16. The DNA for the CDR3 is TGTGCCAGCAGTTACAGGATGCTAGCGGGAGTGGAGAGAGGAGATACGCAGTATTTT. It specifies CASSYRMLAGVERGDTQYF.

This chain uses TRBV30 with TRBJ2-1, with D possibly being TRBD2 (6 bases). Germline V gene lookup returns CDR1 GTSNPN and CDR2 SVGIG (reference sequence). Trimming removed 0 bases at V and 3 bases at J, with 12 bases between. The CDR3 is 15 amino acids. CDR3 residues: CAWSVHSGFYNEQFF. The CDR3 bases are TGTGCCTGGAGTGTACATAGCGGATTCTACAATGAGCAGTTCTTC.

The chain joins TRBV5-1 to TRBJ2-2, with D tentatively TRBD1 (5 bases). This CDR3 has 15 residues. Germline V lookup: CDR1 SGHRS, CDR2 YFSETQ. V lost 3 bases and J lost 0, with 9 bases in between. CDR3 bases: TGCGCCAGCAGCTCGGTAGGGGCGAACACCGGGGAGCTGTTTTTT. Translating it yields CASSSVGANTGELFF.

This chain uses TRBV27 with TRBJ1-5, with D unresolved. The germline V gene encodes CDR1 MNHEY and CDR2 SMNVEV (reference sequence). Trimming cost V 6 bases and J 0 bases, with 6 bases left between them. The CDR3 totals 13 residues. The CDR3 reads CASRHYSNQPQHF. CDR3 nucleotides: TGTGCCAGCAGACACTATAGCAATCAGCCCCAGCATTTT.